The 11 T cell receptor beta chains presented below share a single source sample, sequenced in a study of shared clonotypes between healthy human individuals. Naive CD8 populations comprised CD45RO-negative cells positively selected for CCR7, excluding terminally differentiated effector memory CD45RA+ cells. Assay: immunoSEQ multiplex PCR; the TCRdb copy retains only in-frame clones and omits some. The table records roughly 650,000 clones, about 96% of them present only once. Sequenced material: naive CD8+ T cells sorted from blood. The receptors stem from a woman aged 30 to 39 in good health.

The CDR3 sequence: CASSQAEGSNEKLFF. In nucleotides, the CDR3 is TGCGCCAGCAGCCAAGCGGAAGGGTCTAATGAAAAACTGTTTTTT. V is TRBV4-1 and J is TRBJ1-4; no definite D call. The CDR3 is 15 amino acids. V was pared by 1 base and J by 3 bases, with 9 bases between. CDR1 MGHRA and CDR2 YSYEKL come from the germline V gene.

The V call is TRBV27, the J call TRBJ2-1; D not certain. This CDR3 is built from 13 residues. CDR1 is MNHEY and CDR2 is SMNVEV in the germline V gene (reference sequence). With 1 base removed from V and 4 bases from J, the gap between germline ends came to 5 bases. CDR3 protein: CASSLWSYNEQFF. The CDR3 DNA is TGTGCCAGCAGTTTATGGTCGTACAATGAGCAGTTCTTC.

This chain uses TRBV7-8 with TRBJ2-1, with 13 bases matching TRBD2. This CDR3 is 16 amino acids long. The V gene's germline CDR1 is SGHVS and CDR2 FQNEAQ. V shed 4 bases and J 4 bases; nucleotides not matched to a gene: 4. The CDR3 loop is CASSSGLAGDYNEQFF. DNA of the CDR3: TGTGCCAGCAGCTCCGGACTAGCGGGGGATTACAATGAGCAGTTCTTC.

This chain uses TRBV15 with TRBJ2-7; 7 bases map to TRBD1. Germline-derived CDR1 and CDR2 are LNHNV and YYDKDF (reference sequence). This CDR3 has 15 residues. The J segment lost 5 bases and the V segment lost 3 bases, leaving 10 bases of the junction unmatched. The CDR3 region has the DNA TGTGCCACCAGCAGCGACAGGGTCGACCTCCACGAGCAGTACTTC. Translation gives CATSSDRVDLHEQYF.

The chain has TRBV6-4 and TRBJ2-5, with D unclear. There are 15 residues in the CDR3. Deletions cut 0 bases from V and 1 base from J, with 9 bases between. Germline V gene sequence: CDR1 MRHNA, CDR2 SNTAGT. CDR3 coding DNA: TGTGCCAGCAGTGACTCGAAAGAGACCCAAGAGACCCAGTACTTC. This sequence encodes CASSDSKETQETQYF.

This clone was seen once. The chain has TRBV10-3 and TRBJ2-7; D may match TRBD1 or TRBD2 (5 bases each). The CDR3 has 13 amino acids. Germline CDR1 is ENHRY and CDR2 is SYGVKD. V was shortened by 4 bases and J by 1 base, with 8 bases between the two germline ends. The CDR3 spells CAISVGTSYEQYF. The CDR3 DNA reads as TGTGCCATCAGTGTAGGGACGTCCTACGAGCAGTACTTC.

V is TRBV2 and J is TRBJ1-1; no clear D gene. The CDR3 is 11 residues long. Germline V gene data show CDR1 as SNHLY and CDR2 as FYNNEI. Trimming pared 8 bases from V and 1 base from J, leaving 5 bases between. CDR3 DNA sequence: TGTGCCAGCCCTGGGAACACTGAAGCTTTCTTT. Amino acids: CASPGNTEAFF.

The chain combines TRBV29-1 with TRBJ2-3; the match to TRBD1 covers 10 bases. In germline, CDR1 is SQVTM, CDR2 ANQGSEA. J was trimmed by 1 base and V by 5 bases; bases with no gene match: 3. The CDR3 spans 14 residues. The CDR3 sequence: CSVRQGAGTDTQYF. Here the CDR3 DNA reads TGCAGCGTTCGACAGGGGGCAGGCACAGATACGCAGTATTTT.

CDR3 region: CASSLALPGVVGTYEQYF. The CDR3 DNA reads as TGTGCCAGCAGCTTGGCTCTTCCGGGGGTCGTTGGGACCTACGAGCAGTACTTC. J is TRBJ2-7 and V is TRBV5-8, with D possibly matching TRBD2 (6 bases). Germline assignment: CDR1 SGHTS and CDR2 YDEGEE. V lost 0 bases and J lost 2, with 21 bases in between. The CDR3 consists of 18 residues.

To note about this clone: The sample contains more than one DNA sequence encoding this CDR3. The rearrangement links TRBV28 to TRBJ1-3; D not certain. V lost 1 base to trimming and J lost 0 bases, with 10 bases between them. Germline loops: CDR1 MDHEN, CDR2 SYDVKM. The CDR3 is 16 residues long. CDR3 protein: CASSLSPAGSGNTIYF. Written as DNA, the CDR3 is TGTGCCAGCAGTTTATCTCCAGCGGGCTCTGGAAACACCATATATTTT. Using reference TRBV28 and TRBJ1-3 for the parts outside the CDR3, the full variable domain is DVKVTQSSRYLVKRTGEKVFLECVQDMDHENMFWYRQDPGLGLRLIYFSYDVKMKEKGDIPEGYSVSREKKERFSLILESASTNQTSMYLCASSLSPAGSGNTIYFGEGSWLTVV.

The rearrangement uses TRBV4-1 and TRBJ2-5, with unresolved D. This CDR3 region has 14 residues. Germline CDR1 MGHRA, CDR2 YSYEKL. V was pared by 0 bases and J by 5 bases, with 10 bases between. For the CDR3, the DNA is TGCGCCAGCAGCCAAGATCGGGTGAAGGAGACCCAGTACTTC. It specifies CASSQDRVKETQYF.